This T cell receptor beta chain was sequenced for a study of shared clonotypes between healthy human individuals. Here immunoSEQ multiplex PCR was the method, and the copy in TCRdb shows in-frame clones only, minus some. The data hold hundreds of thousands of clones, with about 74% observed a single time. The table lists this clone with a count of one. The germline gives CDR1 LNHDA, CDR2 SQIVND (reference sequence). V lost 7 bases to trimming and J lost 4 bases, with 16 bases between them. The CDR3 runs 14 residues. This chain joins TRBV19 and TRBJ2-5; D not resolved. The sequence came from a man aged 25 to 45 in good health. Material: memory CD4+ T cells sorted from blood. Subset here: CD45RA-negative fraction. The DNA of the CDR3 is TGTGCCAGTACCGTAGACCCGAGGTCAGAGACCCAGTACTTC. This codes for CASTVDPRSETQYF.